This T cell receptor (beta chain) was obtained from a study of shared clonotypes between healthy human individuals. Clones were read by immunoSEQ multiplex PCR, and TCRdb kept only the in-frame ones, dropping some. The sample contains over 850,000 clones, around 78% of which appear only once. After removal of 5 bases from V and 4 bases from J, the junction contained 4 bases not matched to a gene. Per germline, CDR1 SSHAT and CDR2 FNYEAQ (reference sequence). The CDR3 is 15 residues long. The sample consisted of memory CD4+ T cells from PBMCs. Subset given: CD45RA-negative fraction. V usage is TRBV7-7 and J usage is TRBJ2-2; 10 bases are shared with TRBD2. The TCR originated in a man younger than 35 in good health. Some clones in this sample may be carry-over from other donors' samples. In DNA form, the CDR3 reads TGTGCCAGCAGCACAGCGGGAGGGTCCACCGGGGAGCTGTTTTTT. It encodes CASSTAGGSTGELFF. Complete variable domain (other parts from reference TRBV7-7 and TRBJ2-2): GAGVSQSPRYKVTKRGQDVTLRCDPISSHATLYWYQQALGQGPEFLTYFNYEAQPDKSGLPSDRFSAERPEGSISTLTIQRTEQRDSAMYRCASSTAGGSTGELFFGEGSRLTVL.